This TCR beta chain derives from a study of T cell responses to AZD1222 COVID-19 vaccine. This clone was seen a single time. Assay: immunoSEQ multiplex PCR; the TCRdb copy retains only in-frame clones and omits some. The sample holds approximately 180,000 clones; 75% to 90% are singletons and the top ten take 2.6%. Germline CDR1 reads MGHDK; CDR2 reads SYGVNS. Germline trimming cut 1 base from V and 4 bases from J; bases unmatched to any gene: 7. The CDR3 is 17 amino acids. The receptor was derived from an adult in good health. The sequences come from peripheral blood, collected on day 0 of AZD1222 vaccination. This chain uses TRBV25-1 with TRBJ2-3; 11 bases line up with TRBD2. The CDR3 sequence is CASSEWSLAGVADTQYF. DNA of the CDR3: TGTGCCAGCAGTGAATGGTCACTAGCGGGAGTGGCAGATACGCAGTATTTT.